The next 27 T cell receptor beta chains were all read from a single sample in a study of cytomegalovirus exposure and HLA in healthy donors. This PCR relied on a set of 60 Vbeta primers and 13 Jbeta primers. The method was immunoSEQ multiplex PCR; TCRdb's version includes in-frame clones alone and lacks a portion of them. There are about 160,000 clones in the sample; 82% occur only once, and about 10% lies in the top ten. Sequencing used PBMCs. These receptor sequences come from a man aged 50 or older in good health and CMV-seropositive.

In its sample, this clone was seen a few times. The CDR3 DNA is TGTGCCAGCAGTCCGACAGTGGGGGGTTCACCCCTCCACTTT. It encodes CASSPTVGGSPLHF. The rearrangement uses TRBV28 and TRBJ1-6; D possibly corresponds to TRBD1 (5 bases). This CDR3 has 14 residues. CDR1 MDHEN and CDR2 SYDVKM come from the germline V gene. Trimming stripped 5 bases from V and 9 bases from J, with 14 bases between. The full variable domain, its missing parts supplied by reference TRBV28 and TRBJ1-6, is DVKVTQSSRYLVKRTGEKVFLECVQDMDHENMFWYRQDPGLGLRLIYFSYDVKMKEKGDIPEGYSVSREKKERFSLILESASTNQTSMYLCASSPTVGGSPLHFGNGTRLTVT.

The chain links TRBV4-3 to TRBJ1-6; D remains unclear. V lost 4 bases, J lost 6 bases, and 13 bases lay in between. CDR3 length equals 15 residues. The germline V gene has CDR1 LGHNA and CDR2 YSLEER. CDR3 bases: TGCGCCAGCAGCCTAGATTCACAGACTAATTCACCCCTCCACTTT. Amino acid sequence: CASSLDSQTNSPLHF.

The chain links TRBV6-5 to TRBJ2-7; 9 nucleotides align to TRBD1. The germline V gene has CDR1 MNHEY and CDR2 SVGAGI. The CDR3 consists of 13 residues. Losses at the gene ends were 8 bases for V and 2 bases for J; bases not matched to a gene: 4. The CDR3 loop reads CASGGQGTYEQYF. The CDR3 region has the DNA TGTGCCAGCGGGGGACAGGGTACCTACGAGCAGTACTTC.

The rearrangement uses TRBV9 and TRBJ2-1, with D possibly matching TRBD1 (5 bases). The germline V gene has CDR1 SGDLS and CDR2 YYNGEE. The CDR3 is made up of 15 amino acids. Trimming pared 0 bases from V and 0 bases from J, leaving 7 bases between. CDR3 residues: CASSVDDSSYNEQFF. CDR3 nucleotides: TGTGCCAGCAGCGTAGACGACAGCTCCTACAATGAGCAGTTCTTC.

This clone was detected a few times. CDR3 sequence: CASSVDSTLNTEAFF. DNA of the CDR3: TGTGCCAGCAGCGTAGACAGTACCCTGAACACTGAAGCTTTCTTT. The V and J genes are TRBV9 and TRBJ1-1, with no clear D. In germline, CDR1 is SGDLS, CDR2 YYNGEE. Between the trimmed V and J ends, which lost 0 bases and 0 bases, there was a span of 9 bases. The CDR3 is 15 residues long.

This chain uses TRBV30 with TRBJ2-1; D is ambiguous. This CDR3 region has 13 residues. Germline V CDR1 and CDR2: GTSNPN, SVGIG (reference sequence). V was cut by 3 bases and J by 7 bases, with 13 bases left in between. CDR3 nucleotide sequence: TGTGCCTGGAGCGAAATGCCAGGTAATGAGCAGTTCTTC. This sequence encodes CAWSEMPGNEQFF.

The chain uses TRBV7-3 and TRBJ2-1; D is perhaps TRBD2 (6 bases). Germline assignment: CDR1 SGHTA and CDR2 FQGTGA. The CDR3 runs 13 residues. Trimming removed 5 bases at V and 5 bases at J, with 10 bases between. The CDR3 bases are TGTGCCAGCAGCCCGGCTAGCGACAATGAGCAGTTCTTC. Translating it yields CASSPASDNEQFF. Using reference TRBV7-3 and TRBJ2-1 for the parts outside the CDR3, the full variable domain is GAGVSQTPSNKVTEKGKYVELRCDPISGHTALYWYRQSLGQGPEFLIYFQGTGAADDSGLPNDRFFAVRPEGSVSTLKIQRTERGDSAVYLCASSPASDNEQFFGPGTRLTVL.

This chain connects TRBV18 to TRBJ2-7; 7 bases map to TRBD1. V shed 5 bases and J 2 bases; nucleotides not matched to a gene: 6. Per germline, CDR1 KGHSH and CDR2 LQKENI. The CDR3 has 14 residues. The CDR3 protein is CASSRGQAPYEQYF. The DNA for the CDR3 is TGTGCCAGCTCAAGAGGACAGGCCCCCTACGAGCAGTACTTC. Full variable domain (rest looked up from reference TRBV18 and TRBJ2-7): NAGVMQNPRHLVRRRGQEARLRCSPMKGHSHVYWYRQLPEEGLKFMVYLQKENIIDESGMPKERFSAEFPKEGPSILRIQQVVRGDSAAYFCASSRGQAPYEQYFGPGTRLTVT.

This clone was seen a few times. The chain recombines TRBV5-4 with TRBJ2-3; 9 nucleotides match TRBD1. Germline V gene sequence: CDR1 SGHNT, CDR2 YYREEE (reference sequence). V lost 0 bases to trimming and J lost 2 bases; unmatched junction nucleotides: 4. The CDR3 length is 16 residues. The CDR3 sequence: CASSLEGDRATDTQYF. In DNA, the CDR3 is TGTGCCAGCAGCTTGGAGGGGGACAGGGCCACAGATACGCAGTATTTT.

The rearrangement uses TRBV5-1 and TRBJ2-7; D is ambiguous. The V end lost 2 bases, the J end lost 3 bases, and 9 bases lay between the germline ends. The CDR3 consists of 13 residues. Per the germline V gene, CDR1 is SGHRS and CDR2 is YFSETQ. The CDR3 spells CASSFTENYEQYF. The CDR3 nucleotides read TGCGCCAGCAGCTTTACAGAGAACTACGAGCAGTACTTC.

The rearrangement joins TRBV19 to TRBJ2-1, with D possibly TRBD2 on 6 matching bases. Germline V gene sequence: CDR1 LNHDA, CDR2 SQIVND (reference sequence). Trimming shortened V by 6 bases and J by 7 bases, and 19 bases separated the two germline ends. The CDR3 spans 15 residues. The DNA of the CDR3 is TGTGCCAGTAGGTCTGGGGGTTCAGGGAGGAATGAGCAGTTCTTC. Amino acids: CASRSGGSGRNEQFF.

This clone was recorded a few times. The gene calls are TRBV7-9 and TRBJ1-3, with 7 bases aligning to TRBD1. The J segment lost 5 bases and the V segment lost 5 bases, leaving 3 bases of the junction unmatched. In germline, CDR1 is SEHNR, CDR2 FQNEAQ (reference sequence). The length of the CDR3 is 13 residues. CDR3: CASSPQGRNTIYF. In nucleotides, the CDR3 is TGTGCCAGCAGCCCACAGGGGAGAAACACCATATATTTT.

V is TRBV7-9 and J is TRBJ2-1; D possibly corresponds to TRBD1 (5 bases). This CDR3 is 16 amino acids long. The V gene lost 3 bases and the J gene lost 0 bases, with 12 bases spanning the gap. Germline values: CDR1 SEHNR, CDR2 FQNEAQ (reference sequence). This CDR3 reads CASSLVRQSSYNEQFF. The CDR3 DNA reads TGTGCCAGCAGCTTGGTTCGACAGAGCTCCTACAATGAGCAGTTCTTC.

V and J are TRBV7-9 and TRBJ2-7; weak D call: TRBD1 (6 bases). CDR1 is SEHNR, CDR2 FQNEAQ, per germline (reference sequence). The V gene lost 6 bases and the J gene lost 6 bases, with 21 bases spanning the gap. The CDR3 has 15 amino acids. CDR3 sequence (DNA): TGTGCCAGCAGTCCCCGGGACATCCTCTTCTCCGAGCAGTACTTC. Translation gives CASSPRDILFSEQYF.

The chain links TRBV7-3 to TRBJ2-2; 9 nucleotides align to TRBD1. The CDR3 extends over 15 amino acids. Losses at the gene ends were 5 bases for V and 0 bases for J; bases not matched to a gene: 1. Germline CDR1 reads SGHTA; CDR2 reads FQGTGA. DNA for the CDR3: TGTGCCAGCAGCCGACAGGGGGCGAACACCGGGGAGCTGTTTTTT. It specifies CASSRQGANTGELFF.

This clone was seen only a few times. The chain uses TRBV12-2 and TRBJ2-1; no check of the table's D call, TRBD2, against the DNA was made. TRBV12-2 is described as a pseudogene. The CDR3 extends over 12 amino acids. Here the CDR3 reads CASRPRRGCKFF. The CDR3 DNA is TGTGCAAGTCGCCCACGGCGAGGGTGTAAGTTCTTC.

This chain joins TRBV25-1 and TRBJ1-2, with unresolved D. In germline, CDR1 is MGHDK, CDR2 SYGVNS. The CDR3 totals 13 residues. Trimming removed 8 bases at V and 2 bases at J, with 12 bases between. CDR3 DNA: TGTGCCAGCTCCATGGGCACAAACTATGGCTACACCTTC. It encodes CASSMGTNYGYTF.

This chain connects TRBV6-4 to TRBJ2-6; D not resolved. This CDR3 contains 14 residues. The V end lost 4 bases, the J end lost 2 bases, and 6 bases lay between the germline ends. CDR1 is MRHNA and CDR2 is SNTAGT in the germline V gene. The CDR3, as DNA: TGTGCCAGCAGTGCTAACCCTGGGGCCAACGTCCTGACTTTC. Encoded protein: CASSANPGANVLTF.

The chain couples TRBV2 to TRBJ2-5, with TRBD2 matching 14 bases. Germline V gives CDR1 SNHLY, CDR2 FYNNEI. This CDR3 is 14 amino acids long. V lost 10 bases and J lost 3; bases outside the gene matches: 4. CDR3 DNA sequence: TGTGCCACCAAGGGACTAGCGGGAGAAGAGACCCAGTACTTC. Its protein product is CATKGLAGEETQYF. Variable domain in full (rest from reference TRBV2 and TRBJ2-5): EPEVTQTPSHQVTQMGQEVILRCVPISNHLYFYWYRQILGQKVEFLVSFYNNEISEKSEIFDDQFSVERPDGSNFTLKIRSTKLEDSAMYFCATKGLAGEETQYFGPGTRLLVL.

The rearrangement uses TRBV4-1 and TRBJ2-3; D ambiguous. V was pared by 1 base and J by 2 bases, with 7 bases between. The CDR3 sequence is 14 residues long. Germline V gene lookup returns CDR1 MGHRA and CDR2 YSYEKL. CDR3 loop: CASSQVSPTDTQYF. The CDR3 region has the DNA TGCGCCAGCAGCCAAGTCTCCCCCACAGATACGCAGTATTTT.

The chain couples TRBV6-5 to TRBJ1-2, with 7 bases that match TRBD1. The CDR3 consists of 13 residues. With V trimmed by 6 bases and J by 7 bases, 8 bases remained unmatched. Per germline, CDR1 MNHEY and CDR2 SVGAGI. CDR3 loop: CASRFDRVGGYTF. CDR3 DNA: TGTGCCAGCAGATTCGACAGGGTCGGTGGCTACACCTTC.

V gene TRBV28 combines with J gene TRBJ2-7, with 10 positions matching TRBD2. V was clipped by 6 bases and J by 2 bases; unmatched bases: 10. The CDR3 runs to 16 residues. Looked up from germline, CDR1 is MDHEN and CDR2 is SYDVKM. In nucleotides, the CDR3 is TGTGCCAGCAGCCGTACTAGCGGGACGGGACCCTACGAGCAGTACTTC. Its protein product is CASSRTSGTGPYEQYF.

The V call is TRBV28, the J call TRBJ2-5; D is unclear. This CDR3 comprises 11 residues. The V and J ends lost 7 bases and 5 bases respectively, with 8 bases between them. Germline V gene data show CDR1 as MDHEN and CDR2 as SYDVKM. In DNA, the CDR3 is TGTGCCAGCAAATTGAGGGAGACCCAGTACTTC. Its translation is CASKLRETQYF.

Worth noting for this clone: An end of the junction differs from the germline gene, which may be a read error. The chain uses TRBV7-9 and TRBJ1-4; D not resolved. The CDR3 spans 15 residues. CDR1 is SEHNR and CDR2 is FQNEAQ in the germline V gene (reference sequence). The CDR3 loop is CSSSPERGIGEKLFF. In nucleotides, the CDR3 is TGTTCCAGCAGCCCAGAGCGGGGAATAGGTGAAAAACTGTTTTTT.

This chain links TRBV18 with TRBJ1-1; 7 bases align to TRBD1. CDR3 length: 14 amino acids. V was pared by 3 bases and J by 4 bases, with 5 bases of the junction left unmatched. Germline V gene lookup returns CDR1 KGHSH and CDR2 LQKENI. DNA for the CDR3: TGTGCCAGCTCACCGCTCAGGGGGATCACTGAAGCTTTCTTT. Its protein product is CASSPLRGITEAFF.

This chain uses TRBV27 with TRBJ2-1; 7 bases match TRBD1. V gave up 5 bases and J gave up 1 base; unmatched junction bases: 2. The CDR3 runs 14 residues. Germline loops: CDR1 MNHEY, CDR2 SMNVEV (reference sequence). CDR3 residues: CASSPQGSYNEQFF. CDR3 coding DNA: TGTGCCAGCAGTCCACAGGGGTCCTACAATGAGCAGTTCTTC.

The chain is built from TRBV6-1 and TRBJ2-5; D might be TRBD2 (5 bases). Gene TRBJ2-7 matches the end of the DNA better, so the J call may be wrong. In germline, CDR1 is MNHNS, CDR2 SASEGT. This CDR3 comprises 14 residues. The CDR3 here is CASSDLKGVDEQYF. The CDR3 coding sequence is TGTGCCAGCAGTGACCTCAAGGGAGTCGACGAGCAGTACTTC.